This T cell receptor (beta chain) comes out of a study of cytomegalovirus exposure and HLA in healthy donors. Study-level findings and limits: A later analysis associated roughly 15,000 TCR beta sequences with HLA alleles at a 0.05 false discovery rate.

This CDR3 has 12 residues. Germline CDR1 GTSNPN, CDR2 SVGIG (reference sequence). V was shortened by 2 bases and J by 4 bases, with 7 bases between the two germline ends. This clone occurred a few times. Its target is unknown. PCR was performed using 60 Vbeta and 13 Jbeta primers. Source study methods: In a later analysis, tens of millions of unique TCR beta chains included roughly 11 million shared by two or more donors. Using immunoSEQ multiplex PCR, the repertoire was profiled, and TCRdb retains in-frame clones only, with some absent. For V, J and clone size, that table is used; D and trimming come from the DNA. The table includes around 140,000 clones, about 10% detected once.

The chain couples TRBV30 to TRBJ2-3; a possible D gene is TRBD1 (5 bases). The sequence came from a man aged 50 to 59 in good health and CMV-seronegative. The sequencing sample was made of PBMCs. Written as DNA, the CDR3 is TGTGCCTGGAGTCCAGGGCCAGATACGCAGTATTTT. Its translation is CAWSPGPDTQYF.